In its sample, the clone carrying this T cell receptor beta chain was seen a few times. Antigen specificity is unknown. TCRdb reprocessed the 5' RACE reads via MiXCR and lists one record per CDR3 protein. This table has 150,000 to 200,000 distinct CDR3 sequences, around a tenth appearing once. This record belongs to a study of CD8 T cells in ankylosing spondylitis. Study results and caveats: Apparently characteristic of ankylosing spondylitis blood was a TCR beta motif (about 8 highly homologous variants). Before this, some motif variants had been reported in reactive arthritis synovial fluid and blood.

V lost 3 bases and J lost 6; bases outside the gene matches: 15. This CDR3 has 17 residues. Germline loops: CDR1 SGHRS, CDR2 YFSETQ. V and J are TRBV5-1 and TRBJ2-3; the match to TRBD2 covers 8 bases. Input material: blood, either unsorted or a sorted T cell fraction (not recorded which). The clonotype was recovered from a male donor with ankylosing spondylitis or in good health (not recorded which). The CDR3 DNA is TGCGCCAGCAGCTACGGAATGAGCGGGGGCGCCGTGGATACGCAGTATTTT. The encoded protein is CASSYGMSGGAVDTQYF.